Included here is one T cell receptor beta chain sequence, with context. These data come from a study of shared clonotypes between healthy human individuals. From germline, CDR1 is PRHDT and CDR2 FYEKMQ (reference sequence). The V and J ends lost 5 bases and 3 bases respectively, with 8 bases between them. The CDR3 spans 13 residues. Here immunoSEQ multiplex PCR was the method, and the copy in TCRdb shows in-frame clones only, minus some. Of 1.5 million to 2.5 million clones in the sample, about 95% were seen once. Naive CD8 cells, CD45RO-negative and positively selected for CCR7, excluded terminally differentiated effector memory CD45RA+ cells.

This rearrangement joins TRBV13 to TRBJ1-3; D ambiguous. Sample: naive CD8+ T cells sorted from blood. The receptor was isolated from a man aged 18 to 30 in good health. CDR3: CASSPMGGNTIYF. CDR3 in DNA: TGTGCCAGCAGCCCAATGGGTGGAAACACCATATATTTT.